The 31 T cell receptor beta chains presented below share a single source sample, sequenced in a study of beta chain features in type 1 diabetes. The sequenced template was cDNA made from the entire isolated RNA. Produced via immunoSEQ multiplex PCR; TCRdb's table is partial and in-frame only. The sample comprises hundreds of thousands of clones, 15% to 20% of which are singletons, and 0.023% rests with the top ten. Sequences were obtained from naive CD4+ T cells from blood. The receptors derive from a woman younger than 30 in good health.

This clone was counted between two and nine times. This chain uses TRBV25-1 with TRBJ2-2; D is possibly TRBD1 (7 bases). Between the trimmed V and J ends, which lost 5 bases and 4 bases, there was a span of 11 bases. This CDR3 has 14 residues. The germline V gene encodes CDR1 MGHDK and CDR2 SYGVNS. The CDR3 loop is CASSPRGVTGELFF. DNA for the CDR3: TGTGCCAGCAGTCCCAGGGGGGTCACCGGGGAGCTGTTTTTT.

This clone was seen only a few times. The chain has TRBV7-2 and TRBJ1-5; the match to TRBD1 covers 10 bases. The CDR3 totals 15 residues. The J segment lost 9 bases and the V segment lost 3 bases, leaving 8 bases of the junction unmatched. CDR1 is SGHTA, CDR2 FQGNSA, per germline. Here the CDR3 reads CASSLGTGVRGPQHF. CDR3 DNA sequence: TGTGCCAGCAGCTTGGGGACAGGGGTCCGGGGGCCCCAGCATTTT.

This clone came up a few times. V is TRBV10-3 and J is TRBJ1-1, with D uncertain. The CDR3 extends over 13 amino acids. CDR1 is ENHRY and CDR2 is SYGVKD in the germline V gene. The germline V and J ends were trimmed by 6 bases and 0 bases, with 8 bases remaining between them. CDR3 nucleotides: TGTGCCATCAGCCTTAATCTGAACACTGAAGCTTTCTTT. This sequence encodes CAISLNLNTEAFF.

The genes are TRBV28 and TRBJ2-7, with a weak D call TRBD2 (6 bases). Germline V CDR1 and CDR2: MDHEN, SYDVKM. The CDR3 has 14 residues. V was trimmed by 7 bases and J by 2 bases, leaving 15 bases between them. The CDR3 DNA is TGTGCCAGCAAGGGCGGGGCCTTTCCCTACGAGCAGTACTTC. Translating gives CASKGGAFPYEQYF.

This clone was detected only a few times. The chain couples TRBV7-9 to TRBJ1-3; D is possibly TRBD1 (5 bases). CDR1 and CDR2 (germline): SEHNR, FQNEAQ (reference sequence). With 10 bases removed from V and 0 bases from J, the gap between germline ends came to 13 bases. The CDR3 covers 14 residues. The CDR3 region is CATGGIRSGNTIYF. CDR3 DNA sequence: TGTGCCACCGGGGGAATCCGCTCTGGAAACACCATATATTTT.

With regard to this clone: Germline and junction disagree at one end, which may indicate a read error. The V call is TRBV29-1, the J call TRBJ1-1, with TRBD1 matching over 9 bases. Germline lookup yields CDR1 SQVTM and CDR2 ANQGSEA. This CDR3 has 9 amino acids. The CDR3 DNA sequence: TGCAGCGTAGCGGGACAGGGAAACTTT. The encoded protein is CSVAGQGNF. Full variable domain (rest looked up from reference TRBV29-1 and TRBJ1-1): SAVISQKPSRDICQRGTSLTIQCQVDSQVTMMFWYRQQPGQSLTLIATANQGSEATYESGFVIDKFPISRPNLTFSTLTVSNMSPEDSSIYLCSVAGQGNFGQGTRLTVV.

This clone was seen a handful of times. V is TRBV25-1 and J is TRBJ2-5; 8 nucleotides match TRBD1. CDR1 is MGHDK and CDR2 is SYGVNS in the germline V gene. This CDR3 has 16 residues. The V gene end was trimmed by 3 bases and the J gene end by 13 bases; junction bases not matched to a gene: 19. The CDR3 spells CASSDSTGGKQNPPYF. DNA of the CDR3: TGTGCCAGCAGTGACTCAACAGGGGGGAAACAAAACCCACCGTACTTC.

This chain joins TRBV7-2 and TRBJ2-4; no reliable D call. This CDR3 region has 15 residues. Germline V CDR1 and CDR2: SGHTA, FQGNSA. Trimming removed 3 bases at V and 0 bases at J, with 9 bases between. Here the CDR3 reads CASSFEPLAKNIQYF. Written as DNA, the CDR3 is TGTGCCAGCAGCTTTGAGCCTCTAGCCAAAAACATTCAGTACTTC. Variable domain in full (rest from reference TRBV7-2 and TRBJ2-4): GAGVSQSPSNKVTEKGKDVELRCDPISGHTALYWYRQSLGQGLEFLIYFQGNSAPDKSGLPSDRFSAERTGGSVSTLTIQRTQQEDSAVYLCASSFEPLAKNIQYFGAGTRLSVL.

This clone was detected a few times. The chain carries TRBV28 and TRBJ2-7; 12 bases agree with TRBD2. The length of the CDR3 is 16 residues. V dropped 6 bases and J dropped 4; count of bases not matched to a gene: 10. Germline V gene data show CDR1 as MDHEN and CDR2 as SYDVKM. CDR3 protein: CASRPGLAGGGYEQYF. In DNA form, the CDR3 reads TGTGCCAGCAGACCGGGACTAGCGGGCGGGGGATACGAGCAGTACTTC.

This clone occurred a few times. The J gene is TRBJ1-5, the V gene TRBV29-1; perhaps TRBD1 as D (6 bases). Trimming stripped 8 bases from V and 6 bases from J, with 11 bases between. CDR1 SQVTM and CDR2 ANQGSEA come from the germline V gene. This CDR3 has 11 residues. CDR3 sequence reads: CSQGGSQPQHF. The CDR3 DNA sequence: TGCAGCCAAGGGGGAAGTCAGCCCCAGCATTTT.

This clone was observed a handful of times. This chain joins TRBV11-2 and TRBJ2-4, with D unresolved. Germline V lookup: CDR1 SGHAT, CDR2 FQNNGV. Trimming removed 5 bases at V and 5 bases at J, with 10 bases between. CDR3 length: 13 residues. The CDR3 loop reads CASSLDSENIQYF. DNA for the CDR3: TGTGCCAGCAGCCTTGACTCCGAAAACATTCAGTACTTC. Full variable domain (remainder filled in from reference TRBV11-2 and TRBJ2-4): EAGVAQSPRYKIIEKRQSVAFWCNPISGHATLYWYQQILGQGPKLLIQFQNNGVVDDSQLPKDRFSAERLKGVDSTLKIQPAKLEDSAVYLCASSLDSENIQYFGAGTRLSVL.

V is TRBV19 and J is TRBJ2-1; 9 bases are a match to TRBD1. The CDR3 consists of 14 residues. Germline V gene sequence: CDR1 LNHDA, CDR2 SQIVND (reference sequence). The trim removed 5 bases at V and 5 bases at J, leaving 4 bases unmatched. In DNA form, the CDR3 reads TGTGCCAGTAGTTGGGACAGGGCACACAATGAGCAGTTCTTC. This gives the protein CASSWDRAHNEQFF.

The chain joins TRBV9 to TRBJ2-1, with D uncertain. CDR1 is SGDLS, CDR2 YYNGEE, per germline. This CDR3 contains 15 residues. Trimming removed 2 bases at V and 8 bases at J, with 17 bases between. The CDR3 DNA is TGTGCCAGCAGCGTCCTAACCGGACCCGGCGATGAGCAGTTCTTC. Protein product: CASSVLTGPGDEQFF.

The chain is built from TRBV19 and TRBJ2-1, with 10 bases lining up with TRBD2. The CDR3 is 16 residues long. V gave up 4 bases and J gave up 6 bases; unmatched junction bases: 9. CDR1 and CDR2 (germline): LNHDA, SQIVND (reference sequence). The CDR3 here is CASSRASGSGTNEQFF. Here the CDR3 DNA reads TGTGCCAGTAGTAGGGCTAGCGGGAGTGGAACCAATGAGCAGTTCTTC.

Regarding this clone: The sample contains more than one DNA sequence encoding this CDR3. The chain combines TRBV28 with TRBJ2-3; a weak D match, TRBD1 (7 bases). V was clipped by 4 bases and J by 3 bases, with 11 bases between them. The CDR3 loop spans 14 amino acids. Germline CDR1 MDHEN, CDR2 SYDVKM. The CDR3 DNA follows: TGTGCCAGCAGTTCTCCAGGGGGGACAGATACGCAGTATTTT. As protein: CASSSPGGTDTQYF.

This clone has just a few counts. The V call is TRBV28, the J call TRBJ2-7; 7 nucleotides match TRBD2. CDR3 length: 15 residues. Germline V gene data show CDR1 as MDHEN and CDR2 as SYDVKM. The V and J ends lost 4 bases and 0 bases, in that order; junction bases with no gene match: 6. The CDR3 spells CASSSFGGSSYEQYF. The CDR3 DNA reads TGTGCCAGCAGTTCCTTCGGGGGGAGCTCCTACGAGCAGTACTTC.

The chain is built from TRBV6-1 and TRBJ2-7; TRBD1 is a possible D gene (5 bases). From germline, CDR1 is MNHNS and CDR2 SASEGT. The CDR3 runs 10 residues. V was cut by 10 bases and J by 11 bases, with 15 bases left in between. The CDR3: CANGVDRKYF. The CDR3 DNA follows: TGTGCCAATGGGGTAGACAGAAAGTACTTC.

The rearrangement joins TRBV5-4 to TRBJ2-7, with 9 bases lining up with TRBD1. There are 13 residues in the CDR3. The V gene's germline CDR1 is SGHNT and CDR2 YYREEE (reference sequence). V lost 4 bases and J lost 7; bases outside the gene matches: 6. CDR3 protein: CASSLDRGQEQYF. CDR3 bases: TGTGCCAGCAGCCTGGACAGGGGCCAAGAGCAGTACTTC.

The CDR3 sequence is CASNIALAKNIQYF. CDR3 nucleotides: TGTGCCAGCAACATAGCGTTAGCCAAAAACATTCAGTACTTC. The rearrangement links TRBV6-1 to TRBJ2-4; D is possibly TRBD2 (5 bases). V was clipped by 7 bases and J by 0 bases, with 10 bases between them. Germline V lookup: CDR1 MNHNS, CDR2 SASEGT. CDR3 length: 14 residues.

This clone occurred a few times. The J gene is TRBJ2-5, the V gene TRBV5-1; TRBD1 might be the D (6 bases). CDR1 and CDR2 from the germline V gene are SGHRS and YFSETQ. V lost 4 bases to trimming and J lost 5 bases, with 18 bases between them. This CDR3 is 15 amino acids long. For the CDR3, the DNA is TGCGCCAGCAGCAGCCCGGGACAAGGTGCGGAGACCCAGTACTTC. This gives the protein CASSSPGQGAETQYF.

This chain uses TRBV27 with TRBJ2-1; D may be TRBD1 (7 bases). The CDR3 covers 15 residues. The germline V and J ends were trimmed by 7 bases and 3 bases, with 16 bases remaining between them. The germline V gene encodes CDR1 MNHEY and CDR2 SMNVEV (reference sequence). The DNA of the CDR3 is TGTGCCAGCACCCCCCGCGGGACAGTCTACAATGAGCAGTTCTTC. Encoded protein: CASTPRGTVYNEQFF.

The CDR3 nucleotides read TGTGCCACCAGCAGGTCCGTTAGCGGGAGAGGTGGAGAGACCCAGTACTTC. Translation: CATSRSVSGRGGETQYF. The V and J genes are TRBV15 and TRBJ2-5, with 9 bases matching TRBD2. With 3 bases clipped from V and 4 bases from J, the junction kept 12 bases outside the gene matches. Germline V CDR1 and CDR2: LNHNV, YYDKDF (reference sequence). The CDR3 is 17 residues long.

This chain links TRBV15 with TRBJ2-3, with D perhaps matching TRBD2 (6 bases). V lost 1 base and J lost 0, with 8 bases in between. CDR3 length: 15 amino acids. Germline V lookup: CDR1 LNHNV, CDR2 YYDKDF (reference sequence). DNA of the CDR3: TGTGCCACCAGCAGAGGCCGGGGGAGCACAGATACGCAGTATTTT. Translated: CATSRGRGSTDTQYF.

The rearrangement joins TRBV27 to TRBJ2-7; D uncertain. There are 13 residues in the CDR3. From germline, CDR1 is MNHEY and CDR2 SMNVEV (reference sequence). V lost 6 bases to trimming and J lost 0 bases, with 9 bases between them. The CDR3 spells CASRFQSSYEQYF. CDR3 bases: TGTGCCAGCAGGTTCCAAAGCTCCTACGAGCAGTACTTC.

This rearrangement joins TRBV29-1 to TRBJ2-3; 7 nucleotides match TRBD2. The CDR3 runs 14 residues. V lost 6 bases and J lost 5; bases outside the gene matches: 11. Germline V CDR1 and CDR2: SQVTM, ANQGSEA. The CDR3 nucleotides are TGCAGCGTCGTTAGCGGGCCAGGGCAAGATACGCAGTATTTT. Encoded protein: CSVVSGPGQDTQYF.

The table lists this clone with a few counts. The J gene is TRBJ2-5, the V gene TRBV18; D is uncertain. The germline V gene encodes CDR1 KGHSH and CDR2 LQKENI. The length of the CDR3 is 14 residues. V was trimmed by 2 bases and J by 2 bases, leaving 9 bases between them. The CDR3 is CASSPELTQETQYF. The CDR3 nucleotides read TGTGCCAGCTCACCAGAGCTGACGCAAGAGACCCAGTACTTC.

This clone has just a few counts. CDR3 DNA: TGCGCCAGCAGCCCATCAAGTGGGCGTAGGTTGGAAAAACTGTTTTTT. Translation: CASSPSSGRRLEKLFF. The V and J genes are TRBV4-3 and TRBJ1-4; D remains unclear. Trimming shortened V by 4 bases and J by 8 bases, and 20 bases separated the two germline ends. The CDR3 consists of 16 residues. The V gene's germline CDR1 is LGHNA and CDR2 YSLEER.

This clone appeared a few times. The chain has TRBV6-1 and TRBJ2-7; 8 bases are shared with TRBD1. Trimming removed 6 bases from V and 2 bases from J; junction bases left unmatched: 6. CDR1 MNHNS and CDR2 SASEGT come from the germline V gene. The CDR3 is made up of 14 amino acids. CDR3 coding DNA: TGTGCCAGCAGCAACGGGGACAGGCCCTACGAGCAGTACTTC. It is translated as CASSNGDRPYEQYF.

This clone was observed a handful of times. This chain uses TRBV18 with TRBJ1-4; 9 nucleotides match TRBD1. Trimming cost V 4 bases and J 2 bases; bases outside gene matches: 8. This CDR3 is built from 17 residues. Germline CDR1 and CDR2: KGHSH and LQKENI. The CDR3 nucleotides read TGTGCCAGCTCACAAAATGGACAGGGGAGGACTAATGAAAAACTGTTTTTT. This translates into CASSQNGQGRTNEKLFF.

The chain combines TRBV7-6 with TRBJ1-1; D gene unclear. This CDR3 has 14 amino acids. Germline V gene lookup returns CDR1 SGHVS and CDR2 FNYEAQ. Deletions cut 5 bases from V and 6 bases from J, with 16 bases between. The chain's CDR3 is CASSPVGGVPEAFF. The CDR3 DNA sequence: TGTGCCAGCAGCCCGGTTGGCGGTGTACCTGAAGCTTTCTTT.

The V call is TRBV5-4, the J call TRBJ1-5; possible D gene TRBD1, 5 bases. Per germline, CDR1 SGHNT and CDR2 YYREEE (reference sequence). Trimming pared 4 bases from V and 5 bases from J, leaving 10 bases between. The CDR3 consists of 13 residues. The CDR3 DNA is TGTGCCAGCAGCCGAGGGGAGGATCAGCCCCAGCATTTT. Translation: CASSRGEDQPQHF.